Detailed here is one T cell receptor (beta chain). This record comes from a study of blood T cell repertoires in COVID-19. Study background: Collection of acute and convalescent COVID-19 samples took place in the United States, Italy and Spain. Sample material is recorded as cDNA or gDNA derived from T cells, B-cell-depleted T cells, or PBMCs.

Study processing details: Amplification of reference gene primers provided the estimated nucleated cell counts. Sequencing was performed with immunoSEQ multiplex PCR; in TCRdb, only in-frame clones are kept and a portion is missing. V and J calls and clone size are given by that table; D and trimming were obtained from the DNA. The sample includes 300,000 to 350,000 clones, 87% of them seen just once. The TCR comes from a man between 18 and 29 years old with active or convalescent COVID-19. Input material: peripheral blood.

The CDR3 DNA is TGTGCCAGCAGTCTAGCGGGGGGTCCCTACAATGAGCAGTTCTTC. Its translation: CASSLAGGPYNEQFF. This chain joins TRBV6-6 and TRBJ2-1, with TRBD2 identical over 11 bases. The CDR3 is 15 residues long. Germline V gene sequence: CDR1 MNHNY, CDR2 SVGAGI (reference sequence). Losses at the gene ends were 5 bases for V and 2 bases for J; bases not matched to a gene: 2.